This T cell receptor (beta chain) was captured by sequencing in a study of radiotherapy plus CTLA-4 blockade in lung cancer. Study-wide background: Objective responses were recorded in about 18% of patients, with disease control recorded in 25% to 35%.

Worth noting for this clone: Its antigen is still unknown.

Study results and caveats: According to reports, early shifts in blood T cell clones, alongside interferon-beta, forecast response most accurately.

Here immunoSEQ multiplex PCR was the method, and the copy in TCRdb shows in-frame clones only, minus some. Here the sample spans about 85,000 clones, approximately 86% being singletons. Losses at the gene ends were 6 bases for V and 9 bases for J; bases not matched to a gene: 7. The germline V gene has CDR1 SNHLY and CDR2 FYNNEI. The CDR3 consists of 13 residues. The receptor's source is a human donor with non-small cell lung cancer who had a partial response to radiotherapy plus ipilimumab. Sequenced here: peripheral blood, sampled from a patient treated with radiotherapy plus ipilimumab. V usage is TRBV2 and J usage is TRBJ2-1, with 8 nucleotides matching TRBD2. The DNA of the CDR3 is TGTGCCAGCAGGCGAGACACTAGCGGTGAGCAGTTCTTC. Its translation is CASRRDTSGEQFF.